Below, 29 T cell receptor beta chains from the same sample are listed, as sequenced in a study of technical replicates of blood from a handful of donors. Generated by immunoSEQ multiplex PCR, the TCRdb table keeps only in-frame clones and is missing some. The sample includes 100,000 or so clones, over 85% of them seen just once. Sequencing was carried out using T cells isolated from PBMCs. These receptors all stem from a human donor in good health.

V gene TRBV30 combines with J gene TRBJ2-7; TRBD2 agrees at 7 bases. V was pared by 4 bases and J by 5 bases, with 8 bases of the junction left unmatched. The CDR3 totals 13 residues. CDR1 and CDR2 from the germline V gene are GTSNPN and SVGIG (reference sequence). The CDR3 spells CAWTPFGGNEQYF. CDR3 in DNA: TGTGCCTGGACCCCATTCGGGGGGAACGAGCAGTACTTC.

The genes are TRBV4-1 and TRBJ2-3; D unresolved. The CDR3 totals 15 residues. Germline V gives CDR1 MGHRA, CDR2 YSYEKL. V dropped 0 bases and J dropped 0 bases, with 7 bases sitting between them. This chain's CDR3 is CASSQEAFSTDTQYF. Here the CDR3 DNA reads TGCGCCAGCAGCCAAGAAGCGTTCAGCACAGATACGCAGTATTTT.

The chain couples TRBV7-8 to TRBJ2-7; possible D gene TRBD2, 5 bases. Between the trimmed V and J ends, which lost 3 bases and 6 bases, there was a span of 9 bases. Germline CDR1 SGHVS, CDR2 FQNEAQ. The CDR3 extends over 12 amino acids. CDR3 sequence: CASSLEVGEQYF. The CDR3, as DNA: TGTGCCAGCAGCTTGGAGGTCGGCGAGCAGTACTTC.

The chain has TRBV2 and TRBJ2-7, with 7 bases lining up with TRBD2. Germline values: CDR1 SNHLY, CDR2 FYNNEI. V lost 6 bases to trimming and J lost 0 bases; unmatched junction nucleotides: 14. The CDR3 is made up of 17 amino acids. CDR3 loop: CASSKTPVGGSSYEQYF. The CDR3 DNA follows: TGTGCCAGCAGCAAAACACCCGTGGGCGGGAGCTCCTACGAGCAGTACTTC.

For the CDR3, the DNA is TGCGCCAGCAGTGAGAGGGGGTGGGAGACCCAGTACTTC. Its translation is CASSERGWETQYF. V is TRBV10-1 and J is TRBJ2-5; D is possibly TRBD1 (6 bases). CDR1 is WNHNN, CDR2 SYGVQD, per germline (reference sequence). This CDR3 is built from 13 residues. Trimming shortened V by 2 bases and J by 5 bases, and 9 bases separated the two germline ends.

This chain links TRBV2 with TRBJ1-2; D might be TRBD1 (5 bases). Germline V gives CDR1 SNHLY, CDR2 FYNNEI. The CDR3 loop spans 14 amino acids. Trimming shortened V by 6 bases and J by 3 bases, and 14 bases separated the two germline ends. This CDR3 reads CASSVDSPDYGYTF. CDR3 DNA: TGTGCCAGCAGCGTAGACAGTCCCGACTATGGCTACACCTTC.

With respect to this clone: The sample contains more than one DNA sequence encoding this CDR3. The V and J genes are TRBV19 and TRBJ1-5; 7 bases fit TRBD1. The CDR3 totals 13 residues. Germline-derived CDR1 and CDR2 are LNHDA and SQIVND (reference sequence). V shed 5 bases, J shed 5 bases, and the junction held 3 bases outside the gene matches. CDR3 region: CASSLTGYQPQHF. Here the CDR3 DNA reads TGTGCCAGTAGTTTGACAGGGTATCAGCCCCAGCATTTT.

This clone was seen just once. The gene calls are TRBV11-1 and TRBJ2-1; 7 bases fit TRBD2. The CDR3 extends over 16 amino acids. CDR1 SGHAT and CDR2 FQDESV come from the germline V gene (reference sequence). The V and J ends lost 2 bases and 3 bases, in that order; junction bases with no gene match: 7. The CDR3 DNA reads TGTGCCAGCAGCTTACCCAGCGGGGAACGCTACAATGAGCAGTTCTTC. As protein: CASSLPSGERYNEQFF.

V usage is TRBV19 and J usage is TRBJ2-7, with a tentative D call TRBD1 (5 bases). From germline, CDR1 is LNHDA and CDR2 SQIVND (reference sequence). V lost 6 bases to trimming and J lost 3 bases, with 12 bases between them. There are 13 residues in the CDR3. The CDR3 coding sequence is TGTGCCAGTAGCACAGGCCTACACTACGAGCAGTACTTC. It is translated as CASSTGLHYEQYF.

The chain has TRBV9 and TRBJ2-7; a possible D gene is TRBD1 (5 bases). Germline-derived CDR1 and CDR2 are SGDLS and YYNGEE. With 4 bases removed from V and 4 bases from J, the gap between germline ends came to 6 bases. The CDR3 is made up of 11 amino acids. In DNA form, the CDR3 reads TGTGCCAGCAGCCAGGGATACGAGCAGTACTTC. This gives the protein CASSQGYEQYF.

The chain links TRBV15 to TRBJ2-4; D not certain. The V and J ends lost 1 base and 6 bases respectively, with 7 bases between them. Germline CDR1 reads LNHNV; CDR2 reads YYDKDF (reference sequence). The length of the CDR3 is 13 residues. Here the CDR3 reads CATSRGARNIQYF. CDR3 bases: TGTGCCACCAGCAGAGGAGCGAGAAACATTCAGTACTTC.

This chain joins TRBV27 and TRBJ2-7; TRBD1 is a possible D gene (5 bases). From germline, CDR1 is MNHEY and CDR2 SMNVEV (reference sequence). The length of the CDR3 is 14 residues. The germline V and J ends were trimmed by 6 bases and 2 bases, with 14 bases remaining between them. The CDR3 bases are TGTGCCAGCAGATCCAACAGGTTCCCCTACGAGCAGTACTTC. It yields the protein CASRSNRFPYEQYF.

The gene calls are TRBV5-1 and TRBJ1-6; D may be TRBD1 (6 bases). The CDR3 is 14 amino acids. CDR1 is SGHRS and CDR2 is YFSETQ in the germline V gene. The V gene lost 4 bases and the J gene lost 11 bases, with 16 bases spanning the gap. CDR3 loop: CASSVQRDMPPLHF. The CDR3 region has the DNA TGCGCCAGCAGCGTGCAACGGGACATGCCACCCCTCCACTTT. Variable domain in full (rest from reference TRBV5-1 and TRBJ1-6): KAGVTQTPRYLIKTRGQQVTLSCSPISGHRSVSWYQQTPGQGLQFLFEYFSETQRNKGNFPGRFSGRQFSNSRSEMNVSTLELGDSALYLCASSVQRDMPPLHFGNGTRLTVT.

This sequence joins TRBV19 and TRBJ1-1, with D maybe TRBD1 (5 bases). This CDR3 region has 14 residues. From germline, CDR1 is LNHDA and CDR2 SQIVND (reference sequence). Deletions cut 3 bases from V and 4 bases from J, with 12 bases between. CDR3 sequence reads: CASSMAGPLTEAFF. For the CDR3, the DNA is TGTGCCAGTAGTATGGCAGGGCCCCTCACTGAAGCTTTCTTT.

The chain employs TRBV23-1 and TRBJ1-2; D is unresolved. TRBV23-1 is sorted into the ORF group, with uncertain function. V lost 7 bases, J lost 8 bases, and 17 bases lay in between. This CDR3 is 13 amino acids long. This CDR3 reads CASKHSFLRGYTF. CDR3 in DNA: TGCGCCAGCAAACACAGCTTCCTTAGGGGCTACACCTTC.

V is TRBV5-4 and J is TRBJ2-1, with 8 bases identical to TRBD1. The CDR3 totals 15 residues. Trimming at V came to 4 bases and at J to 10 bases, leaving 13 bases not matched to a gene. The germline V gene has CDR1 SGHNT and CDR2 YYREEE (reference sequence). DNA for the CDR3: TGTGCCAGCAGCGCTGAACTAGGGGCAGGGGGCGAGCAGTTCTTC. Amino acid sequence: CASSAELGAGGEQFF.

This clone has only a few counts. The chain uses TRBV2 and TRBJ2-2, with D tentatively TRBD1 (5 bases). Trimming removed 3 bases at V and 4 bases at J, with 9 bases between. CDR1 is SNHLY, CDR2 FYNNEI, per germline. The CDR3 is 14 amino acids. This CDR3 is CASSDDRITGELFF. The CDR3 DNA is TGTGCCAGCAGTGACGACAGAATCACCGGGGAGCTGTTTTTT.

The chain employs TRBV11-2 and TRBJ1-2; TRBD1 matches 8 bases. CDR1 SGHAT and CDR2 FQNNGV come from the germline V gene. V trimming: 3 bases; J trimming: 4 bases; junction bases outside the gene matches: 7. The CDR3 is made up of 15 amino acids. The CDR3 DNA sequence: TGTGCCAGCAGCTTCGGACAGGGAAGAGCCTATGGCTACACCTTC. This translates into CASSFGQGRAYGYTF.

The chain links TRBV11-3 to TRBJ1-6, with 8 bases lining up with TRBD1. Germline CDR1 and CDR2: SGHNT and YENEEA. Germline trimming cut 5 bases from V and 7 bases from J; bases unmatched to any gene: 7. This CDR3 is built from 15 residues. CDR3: CASSKRTGMNSPLHF. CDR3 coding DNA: TGTGCCAGCAGCAAAAGGACAGGGATGAATTCACCCCTCCACTTT.

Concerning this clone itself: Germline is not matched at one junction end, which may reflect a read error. The CDR3 reads CASSLNQGYGELFF. CDR3 nucleotides: TGTGCTAGCAGCTTAAACCAGGGTTACGGGGAGCTGTTTTTT. The gene calls are TRBV7-7 and TRBJ2-2; D perhaps matches TRBD1 (5 bases). The CDR3 sequence is 14 residues long. Per the germline V gene, CDR1 is SSHAT and CDR2 is FNYEAQ (reference sequence).

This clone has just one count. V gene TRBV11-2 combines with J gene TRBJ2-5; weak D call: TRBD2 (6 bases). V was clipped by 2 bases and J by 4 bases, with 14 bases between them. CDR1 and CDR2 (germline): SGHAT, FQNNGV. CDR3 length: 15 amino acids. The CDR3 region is CASSLTGVALETQYF. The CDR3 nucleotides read TGTGCCAGCAGCTTAACGGGAGTAGCGCTAGAGACCCAGTACTTC.

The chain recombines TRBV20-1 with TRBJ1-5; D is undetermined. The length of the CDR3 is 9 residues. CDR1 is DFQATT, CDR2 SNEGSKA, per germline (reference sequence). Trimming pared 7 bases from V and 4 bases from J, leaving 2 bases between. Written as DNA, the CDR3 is TGCAGTGTAAATCAGCCCCAGCATTTT. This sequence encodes CSVNQPQHF.

CDR3 in amino acids: CAWSNDPWGLNSPLHF. The CDR3 nucleotides are TGTGCCTGGAGTAATGATCCGTGGGGCTTAAATTCACCCCTCCACTTT. The chain recombines TRBV30 with TRBJ1-6; TRBD1 might be the D (5 bases). The CDR3 extends over 16 amino acids. V was trimmed by 2 bases and J by 7 bases, leaving 18 bases between them. Per germline, CDR1 GTSNPN and CDR2 SVGIG (reference sequence).

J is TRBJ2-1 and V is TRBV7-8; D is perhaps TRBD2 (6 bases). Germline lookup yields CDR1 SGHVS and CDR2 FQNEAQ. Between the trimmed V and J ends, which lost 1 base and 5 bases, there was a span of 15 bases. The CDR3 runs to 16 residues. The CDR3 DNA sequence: TGTGCCAGCAGCTTAGGTCCGGGGGAGATCAACAATGAGCAGTTCTTC. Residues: CASSLGPGEINNEQFF. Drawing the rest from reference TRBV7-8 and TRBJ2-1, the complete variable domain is GAGVSQSPRYKVAKRGQDVALRCDPISGHVSLFWYQQALGQGPEFLTYFQNEAQLDKSGLPSDRFFAERPEGSVSTLKIQRTQQEDSAVYLCASSLGPGEINNEQFFGPGTRLTVL.

CDR3 region: CASSFYVDRVQGVFF. CDR3 in DNA: TGTGCCAGCAGTTTTTATGTCGACAGGGTCCAAGGGGTGTTTTTT. The chain combines TRBV27 with TRBJ2-2; 7 bases are shared with TRBD1. The CDR3 has 15 amino acids. Looked up from germline, CDR1 is MNHEY and CDR2 is SMNVEV (reference sequence). The J segment lost 15 bases and the V segment lost 3 bases, leaving 16 bases of the junction unmatched.

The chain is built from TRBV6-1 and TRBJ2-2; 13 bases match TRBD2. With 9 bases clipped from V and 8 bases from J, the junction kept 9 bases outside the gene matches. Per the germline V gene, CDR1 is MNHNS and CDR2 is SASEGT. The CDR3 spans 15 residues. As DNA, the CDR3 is TGTGCCAGACTAGGGACTAGCGGGGTTATGGGGGAGCTGTTTTTT. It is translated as CARLGTSGVMGELFF.

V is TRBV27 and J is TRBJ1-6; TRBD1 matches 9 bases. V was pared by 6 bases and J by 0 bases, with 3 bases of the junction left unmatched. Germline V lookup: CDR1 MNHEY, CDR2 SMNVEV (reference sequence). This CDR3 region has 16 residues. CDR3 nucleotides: TGTGCCAGCAGCGACAGGGGGACCTCCTATAATTCACCCCTCCACTTT. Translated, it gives CASSDRGTSYNSPLHF.

CDR3 sequence: CANLTGLNGYTF. The CDR3, as DNA: TGTGCCAATCTGACAGGGCTAAATGGCTACACCTTC. J is TRBJ1-2 and V is TRBV2, with TRBD1 matching 7 bases. The CDR3 has 12 amino acids. V shed 10 bases and J 6 bases; nucleotides not matched to a gene: 8. Germline assignment: CDR1 SNHLY and CDR2 FYNNEI. Complete variable domain (other parts from reference TRBV2 and TRBJ1-2): EPEVTQTPSHQVTQMGQEVILRCVPISNHLYFYWYRQILGQKVEFLVSFYNNEISEKSEIFDDQFSVERPDGSNFTLKIRSTKLEDSAMYFCANLTGLNGYTFGSGTRLTVV.

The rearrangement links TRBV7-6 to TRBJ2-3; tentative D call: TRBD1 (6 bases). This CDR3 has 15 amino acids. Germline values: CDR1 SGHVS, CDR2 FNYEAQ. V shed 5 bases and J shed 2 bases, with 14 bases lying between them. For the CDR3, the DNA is TGTGCCAGCAGCCCGTGGACAGAACCCACAGATACGCAGTATTTT. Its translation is CASSPWTEPTDTQYF.